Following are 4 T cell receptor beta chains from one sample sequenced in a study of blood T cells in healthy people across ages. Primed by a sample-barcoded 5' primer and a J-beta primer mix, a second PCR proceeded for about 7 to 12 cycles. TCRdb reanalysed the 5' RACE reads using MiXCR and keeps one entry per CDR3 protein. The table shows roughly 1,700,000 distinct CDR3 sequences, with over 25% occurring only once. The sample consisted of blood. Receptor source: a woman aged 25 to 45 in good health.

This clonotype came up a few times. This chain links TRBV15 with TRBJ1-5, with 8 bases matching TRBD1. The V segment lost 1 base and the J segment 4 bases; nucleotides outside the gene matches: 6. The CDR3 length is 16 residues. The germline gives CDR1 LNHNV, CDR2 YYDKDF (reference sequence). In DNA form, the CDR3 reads TGTGCCACCAGCAGAGGGTCCCGGGACAGGAATCAGCCCCAGCATTTT. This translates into CATSRGSRDRNQPQHF.

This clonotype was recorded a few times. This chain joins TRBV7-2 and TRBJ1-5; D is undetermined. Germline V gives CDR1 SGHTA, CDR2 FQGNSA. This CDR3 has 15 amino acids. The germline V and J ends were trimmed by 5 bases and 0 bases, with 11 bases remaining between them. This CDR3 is CASSLLGISNQPQHF. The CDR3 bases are TGTGCCAGCAGCCTCCTAGGAATTAGCAATCAGCCCCAGCATTTT.

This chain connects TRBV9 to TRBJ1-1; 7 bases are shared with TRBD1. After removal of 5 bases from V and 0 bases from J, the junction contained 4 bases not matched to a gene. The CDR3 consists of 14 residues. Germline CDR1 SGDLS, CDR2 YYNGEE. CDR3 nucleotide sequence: TGTGCCAGCAGTCAGACAGGGCTGAACACTGAAGCTTTCTTT. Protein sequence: CASSQTGLNTEAFF. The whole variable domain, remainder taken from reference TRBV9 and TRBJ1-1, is DSGVTQTPKHLITATGQRVTLRCSPRSGDLSVYWYQQSLDQGLQFLIQYYNGEERAKGNILERFSAQQFPDLHSELNLSSLELGDSALYFCASSQTGLNTEAFFGQGTRLTVV.

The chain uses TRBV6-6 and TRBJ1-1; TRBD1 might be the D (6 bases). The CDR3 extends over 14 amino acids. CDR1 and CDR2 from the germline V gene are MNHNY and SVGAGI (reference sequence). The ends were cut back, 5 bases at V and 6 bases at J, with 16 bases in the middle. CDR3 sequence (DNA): TGTGCCAGCAGTCATAAGGGGGGTTTGCCTGAAGCTTTCTTT. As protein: CASSHKGGLPEAFF.